The 23 T cell receptor beta chains below were found in one sample sequenced in a study of patients and donors after allogeneic stem cell transplantation. From the RT-PCR reads, TCRdb called clonotypes with MiXCR, one entry per CDR3 protein. The profile shows about 100,000 distinct CDR3 sequences, 35% of them singletons. The specimen was blood, either unsorted or a sorted T cell fraction (not recorded which). Receptor source: a human donor who was either an allogeneic HSCT recipient or a stem cell or donor lymphocyte infusion donor (not recorded which). It is not recorded whose cells these are; they may come from a transplant donor.

The chain joins TRBV7-7 to TRBJ2-3; TRBD2 aligns across 9 bases. Germline V gene lookup returns CDR1 SSHAT and CDR2 FNYEAQ (reference sequence). CDR3 length equals 13 residues. The CDR3 region is CASRARGGDTQYF. DNA for the CDR3: TGTGCTAGCCGCGCGCGGGGGGGAGATACGCAGTATTTT.

This rearrangement joins TRBV5-6 to TRBJ2-1; no firm D call. With 0 bases removed from V and 10 bases from J, the gap between germline ends came to 17 bases. The germline gives CDR1 SGHDT, CDR2 YYEEEE. The CDR3 totals 15 residues. This CDR3 reads CASSLGQLRQTEQFF. The CDR3 coding sequence is TGTGCCAGCAGCTTGGGCCAGTTACGTCAGACGGAGCAGTTCTTC.

This clonotype was found once. V is TRBV20-1 and J is TRBJ1-1; D is unresolved. Germline CDR1 and CDR2: DFQATT and SNEGSKA (reference sequence). The CDR3 runs 12 residues. The DNA for the CDR3 is TGCAGGGCCACTGGAGGGAACACTGAAGCTTTCTTT. This encodes CRATGGNTEAFF.

This sequence joins TRBV20-1 and TRBJ2-1; 16 nucleotides align to TRBD2. Germline V gives CDR1 DFQATT, CDR2 SNEGSKA (reference sequence). CDR3 length equals 18 residues. Trimming at V came to 0 bases and at J to 2 bases, leaving 4 bases not matched to a gene. The CDR3 region is CSAREGLAGGVTYNEQFF. Written as DNA, the CDR3 is TGCAGTGCTAGAGAGGGACTAGCGGGAGGGGTCACCTACAATGAGCAGTTCTTC.

Only a few counts were recorded for this clonotype. The V and J genes are TRBV27 and TRBJ2-2; D remains unclear. CDR3 size: 13 residues. Looked up from germline, CDR1 is MNHEY and CDR2 is SMNVEV (reference sequence). V lost 5 bases and J lost 3, with 7 bases in between. The CDR3 DNA sequence: TGTGCCAGCAGTACGGTCCACACCGGGGAGCTGTTTTTT. This encodes CASSTVHTGELFF.

In its sample, this clonotype was seen a few times. The rearrangement links TRBV20-1 to TRBJ1-2; D remains ambiguous. CDR1 is DFQATT, CDR2 SNEGSKA, per germline (reference sequence). The CDR3 length is 12 residues. V was trimmed by 3 bases and J by 7 bases, leaving 12 bases between them. CDR3 DNA sequence: TGCAGTGCTAGTGTGGGCCTGGCTGGCTACACCTTC. The encoded protein is CSASVGLAGYTF.

The J gene is TRBJ2-7, the V gene TRBV20-1; 7 bases agree with TRBD2. This CDR3 is built from 15 residues. Germline V lookup: CDR1 DFQATT, CDR2 SNEGSKA (reference sequence). The V and J ends lost 0 bases and 0 bases, in that order; junction bases with no gene match: 5. The CDR3, as DNA: TGCAGTGCTAGAGATGGGGCTAGCGGCTCCTACGAGCAGTACTTC. This codes for CSARDGASGSYEQYF.

The chain employs TRBV29-1 and TRBJ2-2; D is unclear. Germline V gene lookup returns CDR1 SQVTM and CDR2 ANQGSEA. V was clipped by 7 bases and J by 6 bases, with 9 bases between them. The CDR3 is 11 amino acids. As DNA, the CDR3 is TGCAGCGCGATAGTTTCCGGGGAGCTGTTTTTT. Encoded protein: CSAIVSGELFF.

The chain joins TRBV6-2 or TRBV6-3 to TRBJ2-1; 8 bases line up with TRBD2. Germline CDR1 reads MNHEY; CDR2 reads SVGEGT. V lost 5 bases, J lost 0 bases, and 0 bases stayed unmatched. The CDR3 consists of 14 residues. The CDR3 here is CASSSGSSYNEQFF. The CDR3 region has the DNA TGTGCCAGCAGTAGCGGGAGCTCCTACAATGAGCAGTTCTTC.

The V and J genes are TRBV29-1 and TRBJ2-1, with D tentatively TRBD2 (7 bases). V was cut by 3 bases and J by 6 bases, with 21 bases left in between. The CDR3 consists of 16 residues. Germline V lookup: CDR1 SQVTM, CDR2 ANQGSEA. This chain's CDR3 is CSVDERGGRGGNEQFF. CDR3 coding DNA: TGCAGCGTTGACGAACGGGGCGGGAGAGGGGGCAATGAGCAGTTCTTC.

This clonotype was seen at least ten times. This chain uses TRBV12-3 or TRBV12-4 with TRBJ1-2, with D possibly being TRBD1 (5 bases). V was shortened by 5 bases and J by 3 bases, with 10 bases between the two germline ends. CDR3 length: 13 amino acids. In DNA form, the CDR3 reads TGTGCCAGCAGTAAAGACAGCGACTATGGCTACACCTTC. This sequence encodes CASSKDSDYGYTF.

The rearrangement joins TRBV20-1 to TRBJ2-2, with D unclear. This CDR3 is 13 amino acids long. With 3 bases removed from V and 5 bases from J, the gap between germline ends came to 10 bases. In germline, CDR1 is DFQATT, CDR2 SNEGSKA (reference sequence). Written as DNA, the CDR3 is TGCAGTGCTAGGGCTAGTCGTACCGGGGAGCTGTTTTTT. This encodes CSARASRTGELFF.

Ten or more counts support this clonotype. This chain links TRBV6-6 with TRBJ2-7, with D possibly being TRBD2 (6 bases). Trimming removed 11 bases from V and 6 bases from J, with 17 bases in between. CDR1 and CDR2 from the germline V gene are MNHNY and SVGAGI (reference sequence). The CDR3 extends over 12 amino acids. The CDR3 sequence: CAPGGGGGEQYF. The CDR3 region has the DNA TGTGCCCCCGGGGGAGGCGGAGGCGAGCAGTACTTC.

This clonotype came up once. V and J are TRBV5-1 and TRBJ2-1, with 7 bases matching TRBD2. V was pared by 0 bases and J by 7 bases, with 10 bases of the junction left unmatched. This CDR3 contains 16 residues. Per the germline V gene, CDR1 is SGHRS and CDR2 is YFSETQ. For the CDR3, the DNA is TGCGCCAGCAGCTTGGGGGCTAGCGGTGTGGGGAATGAGCAGTTCTTC. This codes for CASSLGASGVGNEQFF.

The genes are TRBV5-4 and TRBJ2-1; 14 nucleotides align to TRBD2. Germline values: CDR1 SGHNT, CDR2 YYREEE (reference sequence). The V and J ends lost 1 base and 1 base, in that order; junction bases with no gene match: 1. The CDR3 covers 17 residues. The CDR3 DNA sequence: TGTGCCAGCAGCTTGAGGACTAGCGGGAGGTCCTACAATGAGCAGTTCTTC. Its translation is CASSLRTSGRSYNEQFF.

This clonotype showed up just a few times. This chain links TRBV20-1 with TRBJ1-1; no definite D call. Trimming shortened V by 3 bases and J by 10 bases, and 15 bases separated the two germline ends. The germline CDR1 and CDR2 sequences are DFQATT and SNEGSKA (reference sequence). CDR3 length: 12 residues. CDR3 sequence reads: CSASRAAMGAFF. The CDR3 bases are TGCAGTGCTAGTAGGGCAGCCATGGGAGCTTTCTTT.

This clonotype has more than one count but fewer than ten. This chain joins TRBV27 and TRBJ1-6; no clear D gene. Trimming removed 7 bases at V and 9 bases at J, with 10 bases between. CDR1 MNHEY and CDR2 SMNVEV come from the germline V gene (reference sequence). The CDR3 length is 12 residues. This chain's CDR3 is CASKWRGSPLHF. The CDR3 nucleotides are TGTGCCAGCAAGTGGCGGGGTTCACCCCTCCACTTT.

The V gene is TRBV7-2, the J gene TRBJ2-2; no reliable D call. This CDR3 region has 14 residues. Germline V CDR1 and CDR2: SGHTA, FQGNSA. Trimming removed 2 bases from V and 4 bases from J, with 8 bases in between. CDR3 DNA: TGTGCCAGCAGCTTATGGGGTGGCACCGGGGAGCTGTTTTTT. Translating gives CASSLWGGTGELFF. Using reference TRBV7-2 and TRBJ2-2 for the parts outside the CDR3, the full variable domain is GAGVSQSPSNKVTEKGKDVELRCDPISGHTALYWYRQSLGQGLEFLIYFQGNSAPDKSGLPSDRFSAERTGGSVSTLTIQRTQQEDSAVYLCASSLWGGTGELFFGEGSRLTVL.

This clonotype was observed a handful of times. The chain has TRBV6-2 or TRBV6-3 and TRBJ1-1; D gene ambiguous. V was cut by 6 bases and J by 5 bases, with 10 bases left in between. This CDR3 spans 12 amino acids. CDR1 and CDR2 (germline): MNHEY, SVGEGT. The CDR3: CASRRTPTEAFF. The CDR3 region has the DNA TGTGCCAGCAGACGCACACCAACTGAAGCTTTCTTT.

This chain links TRBV6-6 with TRBJ2-7; possible D gene TRBD2, 5 bases. CDR1 and CDR2 from the germline V gene are MNHNY and SVGAGI (reference sequence). V was pared by 0 bases and J by 3 bases, with 12 bases between. The CDR3 contains 15 residues. The CDR3 is CASSYSGVDFYEQYF. The DNA for the CDR3 is TGTGCCAGCAGTTACTCCGGGGTAGATTTCTACGAGCAGTACTTC.

The V and J genes are TRBV20-1 and TRBJ2-1; a possible D gene is TRBD2 (7 bases). This CDR3 is 11 amino acids long. Per germline, CDR1 DFQATT and CDR2 SNEGSKA (reference sequence). Between the trimmed V and J ends, which lost 6 bases and 7 bases, there was a span of 10 bases. The CDR3 loop reads CSAEGGNEQFF. The DNA of the CDR3 is TGCAGTGCCGAGGGGGGGAATGAGCAGTTCTTC.

The CDR3 DNA reads as TGTGCCAGCAAGGGAGCCCCCCGCAATGAGCAGTTCTTC. The encoded protein is CASKGAPRNEQFF. This rearrangement joins TRBV28 to TRBJ2-1; a possible D gene is TRBD2 (5 bases). In germline, CDR1 is MDHEN, CDR2 SYDVKM. V lost 7 bases and J lost 6, with 13 bases in between. The length of the CDR3 is 13 residues.

This clonotype has a handful of counts. DNA for the CDR3: TGTGCCAGCAGTTACGGACAGGGGGCTACTGAAGCTTTCTTT. Protein: CASSYGQGATEAFF. V and J are TRBV6-5 and TRBJ1-1; 11 bases are shared with TRBD1. J gave up 5 bases and V 2 bases, and 1 base lay outside the gene matches. CDR1 is MNHEY and CDR2 is SVGAGI in the germline V gene. There are 14 residues in the CDR3.